This passage covers 7 T cell receptor beta chains from one sample sequenced in a study of shared clonotypes between healthy human individuals. Assay: immunoSEQ multiplex PCR; the TCRdb copy retains only in-frame clones and omits some. The sample records about 2 million clones, about 95% being singletons. Sequencing was performed on naive CD4+ T cells sorted from blood. This sample's subset: CD45RA+ positively selected. The receptors were sampled from a man in his late teens or twenties in good health.

This chain joins TRBV6-6 and TRBJ2-1, with a possible D match to TRBD1 (6 bases). V gave up 6 bases and J gave up 0 bases, with 12 bases separating them. The CDR3 extends over 15 amino acids. CDR1 MNHNY and CDR2 SVGAGI come from the germline V gene (reference sequence). In DNA, the CDR3 is TGTGCCAGCAGATCGTCAGGGGTCTCCTACAATGAGCAGTTCTTC. It is translated as CASRSSGVSYNEQFF.

On this clone: The same CDR3 also results from other DNA sequences found in this sample. This chain uses TRBV11-2 with TRBJ1-1; D is undetermined. CDR3 size: 12 residues. Germline loops: CDR1 SGHAT, CDR2 FQNNGV. Trimming stripped 4 bases from V and 1 base from J, with 4 bases between. CDR3 coding DNA: TGTGCCAGCAGCTCGCAGAACACTGAAGCTTTCTTT. The encoded protein is CASSSQNTEAFF.

This chain uses TRBV4-3 with TRBJ2-2; 11 nucleotides line up with TRBD2. The CDR3 length is 15 residues. Germline V lookup: CDR1 LGHNA, CDR2 YSLEER. With 3 bases clipped from V and 4 bases from J, the junction kept 1 base outside the gene matches. This chain's CDR3 is CASSHLAGGTGELFF. As DNA, the CDR3 is TGCGCCAGCAGCCACCTAGCGGGGGGCACCGGGGAGCTGTTTTTT.

This chain connects TRBV9 to TRBJ2-6; D is unresolved. The V end was cut by 0 bases, the J end by 4 bases, with 5 bases between. This CDR3 has 14 residues. In germline, CDR1 is SGDLS, CDR2 YYNGEE. CDR3 amino acids: CASSVVGGANVLTF. CDR3 sequence (DNA): TGTGCCAGCAGCGTAGTGGGAGGGGCCAACGTCCTGACTTTC.

The chain recombines TRBV29-1 with TRBJ2-1; TRBD1 matches 7 bases. Unmatched junction bases numbered 5, after V lost 5 bases and J lost 4 bases. CDR3 length: 13 amino acids. Germline CDR1 SQVTM, CDR2 ANQGSEA. The CDR3 sequence is CSVFIQGYNEQFF. CDR3 nucleotide sequence: TGCAGCGTTTTTATACAGGGGTACAATGAGCAGTTCTTC.

The chain combines TRBV2 with TRBJ1-4; unclear D gene. V was clipped by 4 bases and J by 11 bases, with 11 bases between them. CDR3 length: 12 residues. Germline values: CDR1 SNHLY, CDR2 FYNNEI. This CDR3 is CASSVYGGKLFF. CDR3 nucleotide sequence: TGTGCCAGCAGTGTTTACGGTGGTAAACTGTTTTTT.

The CDR3 DNA is TGTGCCAGTAGTATATTCAGGGAACTTAACTATGGCTACACCTTC. Translated, it gives CASSIFRELNYGYTF. The chain has TRBV19 and TRBJ1-2; possible D gene TRBD1, 5 bases. The length of the CDR3 is 15 residues. Trimming took 2 bases from V and 1 from J, leaving 11 bases between them. Germline CDR1 and CDR2: LNHDA and SQIVND (reference sequence).